These 14 T cell receptor beta chains came from one sample sequenced in a study of cytomegalovirus exposure and HLA in healthy donors. Primers included in the PCR were 60 Vbeta and 13 Jbeta primers. Here immunoSEQ multiplex PCR was the method, and the copy in TCRdb shows in-frame clones only, minus some. The table has about 100,000 clones, roughly 85% seen once. Input material: PBMCs. These receptor sequences come from a man aged 30 to 45 in good health and CMV-seronegative.

This sequence joins TRBV6-5 and TRBJ2-1; D remains ambiguous. The CDR3 is made up of 14 amino acids. V shed 7 bases and J shed 0 bases, with 10 bases lying between them. Germline V gene data show CDR1 as MNHEY and CDR2 as SVGAGI. CDR3 bases: TGTGCCAGCACGCCCCAACTCTCCTACAATGAGCAGTTCTTC. It encodes CASTPQLSYNEQFF.

This clone came up a few times. The V and J genes are TRBV5-5 and TRBJ1-6, with no clear D. Per the germline V gene, CDR1 is SGHKS and CDR2 is YYEKEE (reference sequence). The CDR3 sequence is 16 residues long. V was cut by 1 base and J by 0 bases, with 8 bases left in between. The CDR3 DNA reads as TGTGCCAGCAGCTTGCGACGGAGCTCCTATAATTCACCCCTCCACTTT. This encodes CASSLRRSSYNSPLHF.

The genes are TRBV7-6 and TRBJ1-2; TRBD1 agrees at 8 bases. The ends lost 5 bases at V and 6 bases at J; junction bases unmatched: 5. Germline CDR1 reads SGHVS; CDR2 reads FNYEAQ. This CDR3 comprises 13 residues. CDR3 bases: TGTGCCAGCAGCCAATTACAGGGGGATGGCTACACCTTC. This gives the protein CASSQLQGDGYTF.

This clone came up a few times. The chain uses TRBV6-1 and TRBJ1-6; D is unresolved. Germline CDR1 is MNHNS and CDR2 is SASEGT. Trimming removed 3 bases at V and 0 bases at J, with 12 bases between. The CDR3 extends over 17 amino acids. The CDR3 reads CASSELPTSSYNSPLHF. The CDR3 DNA is TGTGCCAGCAGTGAGTTGCCGACTAGCTCCTATAATTCACCCCTCCACTTT.

This chain connects TRBV6-5 to TRBJ2-1, with 7 bases lining up with TRBD2. This CDR3 has 14 residues. Germline lookup yields CDR1 MNHEY and CDR2 SVGAGI. V shed 6 bases and J 5 bases; nucleotides not matched to a gene: 7. The CDR3 nucleotides read TGTGCCAGCAGGGACACTAGCGACCACAATGAGCAGTTCTTC. Translating gives CASRDTSDHNEQFF.

The chain links TRBV29-1 to TRBJ1-2, with a possible D match to TRBD1 (6 bases). V lost 4 bases and J lost 2, with 11 bases in between. This CDR3 is built from 13 residues. Germline V lookup: CDR1 SQVTM, CDR2 ANQGSEA. In DNA, the CDR3 is TGCAGCGTTGCTCAGGGGTCAAACTATGGCTACACCTTC. Translating gives CSVAQGSNYGYTF. The full variable domain, rest sourced from reference TRBV29-1 and TRBJ1-2, is SAVISQKPSRDICQRGTSLTIQCQVDSQVTMMFWYRQQPGQSLTLIATANQGSEATYESGFVIDKFPISRPNLTFSTLTVSNMSPEDSSIYLCSVAQGSNYGYTFGSGTRLTVV.

This sequence joins TRBV28 and TRBJ1-1; 10 nucleotides match TRBD1. Germline CDR1 and CDR2: MDHEN and SYDVKM. This CDR3 has 15 amino acids. With 4 bases clipped from V and 8 bases from J, the junction kept 10 bases outside the gene matches. Here the CDR3 reads CASSSTGTGVPEAFF. DNA for the CDR3: TGTGCCAGCAGTTCTACCGGGACAGGGGTTCCCGAAGCTTTCTTT.

The chain couples TRBV7-2 to TRBJ1-1; D is unresolved. Germline assignment: CDR1 SGHTA and CDR2 FQGNSA. The CDR3 has 15 amino acids. Trimming removed 4 bases at V and 0 bases at J, with 12 bases between. The CDR3 loop is CASSSATYMNTEAFF. In DNA, the CDR3 is TGTGCCAGCAGCTCGGCGACATACATGAACACTGAAGCTTTCTTT.

This chain links TRBV5-1 with TRBJ2-5, with D tentatively TRBD1 (6 bases). The length of the CDR3 is 14 residues. Trimming took 0 bases from V and 6 from J, leaving 12 bases between them. Germline loops: CDR1 SGHRS, CDR2 YFSETQ. The CDR3 sequence: CASSLDPGEKTQYF. CDR3 DNA: TGCGCCAGCAGCTTGGACCCAGGGGAGAAGACCCAGTACTTC. The whole variable domain, filled in from reference TRBV5-1 and TRBJ2-5, reads KAGVTQTPRYLIKTRGQQVTLSCSPISGHRSVSWYQQTPGQGLQFLFEYFSETQRNKGNFPGRFSGRQFSNSRSEMNVSTLELGDSALYLCASSLDPGEKTQYFGPGTRLLVL.

The chain links TRBV9 to TRBJ2-3, with a possible D match to TRBD1 (5 bases). CDR3 length: 14 amino acids. V dropped 4 bases and J dropped 2 bases, with 11 bases sitting between them. Per the germline V gene, CDR1 is SGDLS and CDR2 is YYNGEE. The CDR3 DNA follows: TGTGCCAGCAGCTATACAGGTTCCACAGATACGCAGTATTTT. Amino acid sequence: CASSYTGSTDTQYF.

This clone was seen a handful of times. J is TRBJ2-7 and V is TRBV4-1; D is uncertain. The V end lost 4 bases, the J end lost 2 bases, and 15 bases lay between the germline ends. Germline loops: CDR1 MGHRA, CDR2 YSYEKL. This CDR3 has 15 amino acids. CDR3 sequence: CASSPREVLAYEQYF. CDR3 DNA sequence: TGCGCCAGCAGCCCCCGAGAAGTGCTAGCCTACGAGCAGTACTTC.

This chain joins TRBV14 and TRBJ2-7, with D hard to call. Trimming left V 4 bases short and J 5 bases short, with 21 bases between. The CDR3 is made up of 16 amino acids. Germline-derived CDR1 and CDR2 are SGHDN and FVKESK. The CDR3 DNA reads TGTGCCAGCAGCCTGTTTGGATCCCTTCTAGACCACGAGCAGTACTTC. Encoded protein: CASSLFGSLLDHEQYF.

This chain links TRBV25-1 with TRBJ2-5; the match to TRBD2 covers 7 bases. The CDR3 runs to 14 residues. Germline CDR1 and CDR2: MGHDK and SYGVNS. The junction had 4 bases not matched to a gene; V was cut back by 2 bases and J by 4 bases. Here the CDR3 DNA reads TGTGCCAGCAGTGAAAAGAGCGGGACAGAGACCCAGTACTTC. Amino acids: CASSEKSGTETQYF.

The rearrangement uses TRBV25-1 and TRBJ1-6; D is ambiguous. Germline V CDR1 and CDR2: MGHDK, SYGVNS. Trimming pared 3 bases from V and 3 bases from J, leaving 6 bases between. The CDR3 has 14 residues. The CDR3 reads CASSDFVYNSPLHF. The DNA for the CDR3 is TGTGCCAGCAGTGATTTCGTCTATAATTCACCCCTCCACTTT.